What follows are 23 T cell receptor beta chains derived from one specimen sequenced in a study of response to subunit inactivated influenza vaccine (dated by TCRdb to the late 2010s). The method behind the library was RT-PCR. Sequencing took place on an Illumina HiSeq 2500. The raw public data were reprocessed by TCRdb itself: fastp quality trimming at Q25, MiXCR clonotype calling, in-frame beta chains only. One record per CDR3 amino acid sequence lists the most common genes and DNA. The sample records roughly 570,000 distinct CDR3 sequences, around 15% of which are singletons. 8.5% to 14% of the sample is held by the ten biggest clonotypes. This sample comprised PBMCs from blood, obtained 11 to 12 days after vaccination. These receptors were obtained from a man aged 50-60 years who received an inactivated influenza vaccine. Donor details come from another sample of the same person, matched by shared clones.

The CDR3 DNA follows: TGTGCCAGCAGCAATTTTTCAGGGAACGGTTCACCCCTCCACTTT. Translation gives CASSNFSGNGSPLHF. The chain is built from TRBV21-1 and TRBJ1-6; the DNA was not used to check the table's D call, TRBD1. TRBV21-1 is tagged as a pseudogene. The CDR3 consists of 15 residues.

This clonotype was counted only a few times. The rearrangement joins TRBV24-1 to TRBJ2-5; 10 bases agree with TRBD2. Germline CDR1 reads KGHDR; CDR2 reads SFDVKD. This CDR3 comprises 16 residues. The V and J ends lost 1 base and 4 bases, in that order; junction bases with no gene match: 5. The CDR3 DNA follows: TGTGCCACCAGTGATTTTGAAGCGGGAGGGTCAGAGACCCAGTACTTC. The encoded protein is CATSDFEAGGSETQYF.

This clonotype has just a few counts. The chain has TRBV20-1 and TRBJ1-1; D is undetermined. Trimming removed 5 bases at V and 5 bases at J, with 9 bases between. The CDR3 spans 11 residues. The germline gives CDR1 DFQATT, CDR2 SNEGSKA (reference sequence). CDR3 region: CSASAQTEAFF. In DNA form, the CDR3 reads TGCAGTGCTTCGGCGCAGACTGAAGCTTTCTTT.

This clonotype was seen many times. V and J are TRBV20-1 and TRBJ2-1; 8 bases fit TRBD1. Trimming at V came to 3 bases and at J to 2 bases, leaving 6 bases not matched to a gene. Germline V lookup: CDR1 DFQATT, CDR2 SNEGSKA (reference sequence). This CDR3 spans 15 amino acids. CDR3 protein: CSARMLDRAYNEQFF. CDR3 nucleotide sequence: TGCAGTGCTAGGATGTTGGACAGGGCCTACAATGAGCAGTTCTTC.

This clonotype was observed a handful of times. The chain joins TRBV4-2 to TRBJ2-5, with 9 bases matching TRBD2. V shed 1 base, J shed 4 bases, and the junction held 4 bases outside the gene matches. Germline V gene data show CDR1 as LGHNA and CDR2 as YNFKEQ. CDR3 length: 15 amino acids. The CDR3 sequence is CASSQAAGGGETQYF. As DNA, the CDR3 is TGTGCCAGCAGCCAAGCAGCGGGGGGAGGAGAGACCCAGTACTTC.

The sample holds one count of this clonotype. V is TRBV29-1 and J is TRBJ2-2, with TRBD1 identical over 8 bases. CDR3 size: 15 residues. Germline CDR1 is SQVTM and CDR2 is ANQGSEA. Losses at the gene ends were 4 bases for V and 2 bases for J; bases not matched to a gene: 6. This chain's CDR3 is CSVATGGINTGELFF. In DNA, the CDR3 is TGCAGCGTTGCTACAGGGGGTATAAACACCGGGGAGCTGTTTTTT.

J is TRBJ2-1 and V is TRBV6-2 or TRBV6-3; 7 bases map to TRBD2. Germline assignment: CDR1 MNHEY and CDR2 SVGEGT. V shed 3 bases, J shed 7 bases, and the junction held 9 bases outside the gene matches. This CDR3 has 15 amino acids. The CDR3 here is CASSYRRLASNEQFF. CDR3 in DNA: TGTGCCAGCAGTTATCGGAGACTAGCTTCGAATGAGCAGTTCTTC.

The chain recombines TRBV5-1 with TRBJ2-1; weak D call: TRBD2 (7 bases). Germline-derived CDR1 and CDR2 are SGHRS and YFSETQ. There are 17 residues in the CDR3. Trimming removed 1 base at V and 5 bases at J, with 19 bases between. The CDR3: CASSLRVPAGAHNEQFF. CDR3 bases: TGCGCCAGCAGCTTGCGTGTTCCGGCGGGGGCCCACAATGAGCAGTTCTTC. Variable domain in full (rest from reference TRBV5-1 and TRBJ2-1): KAGVTQTPRYLIKTRGQQVTLSCSPISGHRSVSWYQQTPGQGLQFLFEYFSETQRNKGNFPGRFSGRQFSNSRSEMNVSTLELGDSALYLCASSLRVPAGAHNEQFFGPGTRLTVL.

At least ten counts were recorded for this clonotype. The chain carries TRBV4-1 and TRBJ1-2; the D gene is possibly TRBD1 (6 bases). Germline values: CDR1 MGHRA, CDR2 YSYEKL. The CDR3 extends over 15 amino acids. V dropped 4 bases and J dropped 4 bases, with 16 bases sitting between them. DNA for the CDR3: TGCGCCAGCAGCCTGCACAGGGACGATGGCTATGGCTACACCTTC. Its translation: CASSLHRDDGYGYTF.

This clonotype was observed a few times. The V and J genes are TRBV4-3 and TRBJ2-2; tentatively, D is TRBD1 (6 bases). V was cut by 0 bases and J by 4 bases, with 18 bases left in between. CDR1 LGHNA and CDR2 YSLEER come from the germline V gene. This CDR3 comprises 18 residues. CDR3 sequence reads: CASSQDRLTGSFTGELFF. DNA for the CDR3: TGCGCCAGCAGCCAAGACCGGTTGACAGGTTCTTTCACCGGGGAGCTGTTTTTT.

The gene calls are TRBV15 and TRBJ1-2, with D tentatively TRBD1 (6 bases). The germline V gene has CDR1 LNHNV and CDR2 YYDKDF (reference sequence). The V and J ends lost 4 bases and 4 bases respectively, with 10 bases between them. The CDR3 length is 13 residues. CDR3 region: CATSNDRTYGYTF. The CDR3 nucleotides read TGTGCCACCAGCAACGACAGGACCTATGGCTACACCTTC. Supplemented by reference TRBV15 and TRBJ1-2, the full variable domain reads DAMVIQNPRYQVTQFGKPVTLSCSQTLNHNVMYWYQQKSSQAPKLLFHYYDKDFNNEADTPDNFQSRRPNTSFCFLDIRSPGLGDTAMYLCATSNDRTYGYTFGSGTRLTVV.

The chain has TRBV27 and TRBJ2-7; 11 positions agree with TRBD2. The CDR3 length is 16 residues. Germline CDR1 is MNHEY and CDR2 is SMNVEV (reference sequence). J lost 0 bases, V lost 2 bases, and 3 bases had no gene match. The chain's CDR3 is CASSLHTSGSSYEQYF. The CDR3 DNA reads as TGTGCCAGCAGTTTACATACTAGCGGGAGCTCCTACGAGCAGTACTTC.

The genes are TRBV12-3 or TRBV12-4 and TRBJ2-1; D might be TRBD2 (6 bases). The V end was cut by 4 bases, the J end by 10 bases, with 17 bases between. The CDR3 runs to 14 residues. The CDR3 region is CASSSSGLRLEQFF. CDR3 coding DNA: TGTGCCAGCAGTTCGTCGGGACTCAGACTCGAGCAGTTCTTC.

The chain uses TRBV4-1 and TRBJ2-3, with D unresolved. V was shortened by 6 bases and J by 0 bases, with 10 bases between the two germline ends. Per germline, CDR1 MGHRA and CDR2 YSYEKL. The CDR3 is 14 amino acids. The CDR3 bases are TGCGCCAGCAGAATCTCTCTAAGCACAGATACGCAGTATTTT. It yields the protein CASRISLSTDTQYF.

This chain uses TRBV7-2 with TRBJ2-2, with 7 bases identical to TRBD2. This CDR3 spans 16 amino acids. The V and J ends lost 5 bases and 4 bases, in that order; junction bases with no gene match: 10. CDR1 SGHTA and CDR2 FQGNSA come from the germline V gene. The CDR3 sequence: CASSRRASGGTGELFF. The DNA for the CDR3 is TGTGCCAGCAGCCGAAGGGCCTCGGGGGGCACCGGGGAGCTGTTTTTT.

This chain connects TRBV7-2 to TRBJ2-5; a possible D gene is TRBD1 (6 bases). From germline, CDR1 is SGHTA and CDR2 FQGNSA. Trimming cost V 1 base and J 5 bases, with 14 bases left between them. The CDR3 length is 15 residues. CDR3 coding DNA: TGTGCCAGCAGCTTAGGAGGGACACGCCAGGAGACCCAGTACTTC. Residues: CASSLGGTRQETQYF.

This clonotype was detected a few times. This chain joins TRBV5-1 and TRBJ2-1; 7 positions agree with TRBD2. Losses at the gene ends were 4 bases for V and 9 bases for J; bases not matched to a gene: 4. Germline CDR1 and CDR2: SGHRS and YFSETQ. The CDR3 contains 12 residues. CDR3 amino acids: CASSREVGEQFF. CDR3 bases: TGCGCCAGCAGCCGGGAGGTCGGTGAGCAGTTCTTC.

This rearrangement joins TRBV29-1 to TRBJ2-5, with 9 bases fitting TRBD1. The V segment lost 7 bases and the J segment 5 bases; nucleotides outside the gene matches: 8. Germline CDR1 is SQVTM and CDR2 is ANQGSEA. The CDR3 consists of 13 residues. In DNA, the CDR3 is TGCAGCGGCTGGACAGGGGCGGGGGAGACCCAGTACTTC. Protein sequence: CSGWTGAGETQYF. Complete variable domain (other parts from reference TRBV29-1 and TRBJ2-5): SAVISQKPSRDICQRGTSLTIQCQVDSQVTMMFWYRQQPGQSLTLIATANQGSEATYESGFVIDKFPISRPNLTFSTLTVSNMSPEDSSIYLCSGWTGAGETQYFGPGTRLLVL.

This sequence joins TRBV7-8 and TRBJ2-2; D may be TRBD2 (6 bases). The CDR3 is 15 amino acids. CDR1 is SGHVS and CDR2 is FQNEAQ in the germline V gene. V dropped 5 bases and J dropped 4 bases, with 14 bases sitting between them. This chain's CDR3 is CASSRMQGGTGELFF. The CDR3 region has the DNA TGTGCCAGCAGCCGGATGCAGGGAGGCACCGGGGAGCTGTTTTTT.

The chain uses TRBV7-2 and TRBJ2-1; TRBD2 aligns across 10 bases. The CDR3 sequence is 16 residues long. J was trimmed by 7 bases and V by 2 bases; bases with no gene match: 8. Per germline, CDR1 SGHTA and CDR2 FQGNSA. The CDR3 here is CASSLLSGGAENEQFF. The CDR3 DNA reads TGTGCCAGCAGCTTACTCAGCGGGGGGGCAGAAAATGAGCAGTTCTTC.

This chain links TRBV10-3 with TRBJ2-7; D call uncertain. The CDR3 spans 13 residues. V lost 2 bases, J lost 0 bases, and 5 bases lay in between. Germline V gives CDR1 ENHRY, CDR2 SYGVKD. CDR3 loop: CAISEKVSYEQYF. CDR3 nucleotide sequence: TGTGCCATCAGTGAGAAGGTCTCCTACGAGCAGTACTTC.

The rearrangement links TRBV5-6 to TRBJ2-1; 8 nucleotides align to TRBD2. Germline trimming cut 10 bases from V and 5 bases from J; bases unmatched to any gene: 11. The CDR3 runs to 14 residues. CDR1 and CDR2 from the germline V gene are SGHDT and YYEEEE. CDR3 in amino acids: CAGRRGGPNNEQFF. The DNA for the CDR3 is TGTGCCGGACGACGGGGGGGCCCTAACAATGAGCAGTTCTTC.

This clonotype was seen ten or more times. The V gene is TRBV24-1, the J gene TRBJ2-1; D remains unclear. Germline V gene data show CDR1 as KGHDR and CDR2 as SFDVKD. The CDR3 extends over 12 amino acids. With 6 bases removed from V and 3 bases from J, the gap between germline ends came to 5 bases. The CDR3 DNA reads TGTGCCACCAGTTTAGGCTACAATGAGCAGTTCTTC. Translation gives CATSLGYNEQFF.